In its sample, the clone carrying this TCR beta chain was seen a few times. Amplification yielded TCR beta CDR3 regions, with RNA transcripts as the source. TCR CDR3 underwent first-round RT-PCR with the HTBI primer set. One entry per CDR3 protein results from TCRdb running MiXCR on the multiplex PCR reads. The table shows approximately 360,000 distinct CDR3 sequences, with more than 20% occurring only once. This specimen belongs to a study of T cells in Graves' hyperthyroidism and ophthalmopathy. From germline, CDR1 is DFQATT and CDR2 SNEGSKA (reference sequence). V lost 3 bases to trimming and J lost 2 bases, with 14 bases between them. The CDR3 consists of 14 residues. Hyperthyroidism had been newly diagnosed in patients aged 18 to 65, and its duration was under 2 months. Any patient presenting with uncontrolled infection, other autoimmune disease, pregnancy or lactation was left out.

The rearrangement links TRBV20-1 to TRBJ2-7; D unresolved. The sequence was collected from a man over 45 with Graves' hyperthyroidism. Input material: blood. Written as DNA, the CDR3 is TGCAGTGCTAGTTCTCAATTTGGGGCCTACGAGCAGTACTTC. Translation gives CSASSQFGAYEQYF.